This T cell receptor beta chain was found in a study of cytomegalovirus exposure and HLA in healthy donors. General study findings and limits: The authors later found HLA-associated TCR beta chains more clonally expanded than equally common others.

Germline CDR1 is MNHNS and CDR2 is SASEGT. This CDR3 region has 18 residues. The V end lost 2 bases, the J end lost 9 bases, and 26 bases lay between the germline ends. Notes on this clone: What it binds is unknown.

60 Vbeta and 13 Jbeta primers were used in PCR. TCRdb keeps only in-frame clones here, not all; method: immunoSEQ multiplex PCR. Here the sample spans around 110,000 clones, 60% to 70% being singletons. All the people who gave samples were healthy bone marrow donors. Sample: PBMCs. This sequence was found in a woman aged 40 to 50 in good health and CMV-seropositive. The chain combines TRBV6-1 with TRBJ1-5; no firm D call. The CDR3: CASSELSWLGGRGAPQHF. CDR3 nucleotides: TGTGCCAGCAGTGAATTATCATGGCTGGGAGGACGGGGTGCGCCCCAGCATTTT.